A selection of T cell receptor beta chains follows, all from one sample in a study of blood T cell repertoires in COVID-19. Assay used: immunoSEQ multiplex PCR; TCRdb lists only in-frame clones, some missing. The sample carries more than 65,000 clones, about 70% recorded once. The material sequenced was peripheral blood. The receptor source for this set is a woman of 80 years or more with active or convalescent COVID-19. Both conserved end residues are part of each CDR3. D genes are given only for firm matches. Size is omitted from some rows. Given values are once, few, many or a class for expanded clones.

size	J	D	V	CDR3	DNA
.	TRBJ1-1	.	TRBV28	CASSLWMGAEAFF	TGTGCCAGCAGTTTATGGATGGGCGCTGAAGCTTTCTTT
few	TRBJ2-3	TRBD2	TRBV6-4	CASSGSASGGIDTQYF	TGTGCCAGCAGTGGGTCGGCTAGCGGGGGGATAGATACGCAGTATTTT
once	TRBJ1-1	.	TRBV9	CASSVSPSRVAFF	TGTGCCAGCAGCGTATCCCCCAGTCGGGTGGCTTTCTTT
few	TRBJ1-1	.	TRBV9	CASSDHRLGFMNTEAFF	TGTGCCAGCAGCGACCACAGGTTGGGTTTTATGAACACTGAAGCTTTCTTT
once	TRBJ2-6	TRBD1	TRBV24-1	CATSDPGGSFSGANVLTF	TGTGCCACCAGTGATCCAGGGGGTTCTTTCTCTGGGGCCAACGTCCTGACTTTC
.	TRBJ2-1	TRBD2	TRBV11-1	CASRRSGGAYNEQFF	TGTGCCAGCAGGAGAAGCGGGGGGGCCTACAATGAGCAGTTCTTC
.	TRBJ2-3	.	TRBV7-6	CASSSEVWPSTDTQYF	TGTGCCAGCAGCAGTGAGGTGTGGCCAAGCACAGATACGCAGTATTTT
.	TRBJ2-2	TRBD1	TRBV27	CASTRQGANTGELFF	TGTGCCAGCACCAGACAGGGGGCGAACACCGGGGAGCTGTTTTTT
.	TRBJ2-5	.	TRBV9	CASSVSPGEGSAQYF	TGTGCCAGCAGCGTATCTCCCGGCGAGGGTTCGGCCCAGTACTTC
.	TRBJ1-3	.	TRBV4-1	CASSRPQDSGNTIYF	TGCGCCAGCAGCCGTCCCCAGGACTCTGGAAACACCATATATTTT
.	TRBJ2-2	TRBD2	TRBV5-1	CASSTPPGREYTGELFF	TGCGCCAGCAGCACTCCCCCGGGGAGGGAGTACACCGGGGAGCTGTTTTTT
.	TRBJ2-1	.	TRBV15	CATSRDSQTGQFF	TGTGCCACCAGCAGAGATAGCCAAACAGGGCAGTTCTTC
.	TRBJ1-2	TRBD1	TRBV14	CASSRQIGQGKGYTF	TGTGCCAGCAGCCGTCAGATTGGACAGGGGAAAGGCTACACCTTC
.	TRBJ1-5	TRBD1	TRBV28	CASSLFGQGAEVGQPQHF	TGTGCCAGCAGCCTTTTCGGACAGGGTGCTGAGGTAGGTCAGCCCCAGCATTTT
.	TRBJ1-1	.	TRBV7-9	CASSYEISNTEAFF	TGTGCCAGCAGCTACGAGATCTCGAACACTGAAGCTTTCTTT
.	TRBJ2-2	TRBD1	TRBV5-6	CASSLDRGSGELFF	TGTGCCAGCAGCCTGGACAGGGGGTCCGGGGAGCTGTTTTTT
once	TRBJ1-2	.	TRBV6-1	CASSEDTAGGGYTF	TGTGCCAGCAGTGAAGACACAGCAGGTGGGGGCTACACCTTC
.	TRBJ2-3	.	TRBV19	CASSIDLDTQYF	TGTGCCAGTAGTATAGATCTAGATACGCAGTATTTT
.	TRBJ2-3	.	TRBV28	CASSTRWGGTDTQYF	TGTGCCAGTTCTACTAGATGGGGAGGCACAGATACGCAGTATTTT
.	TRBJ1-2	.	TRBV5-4	CASSPKRGNYGYTF	TGTGCCAGCAGCCCAAAGCGGGGTAACTATGGCTACACCTTC
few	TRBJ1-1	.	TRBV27	CASTTGLNTEAFF	TGTGCCAGCACCACAGGACTGAACACTGAAGCTTTCTTT
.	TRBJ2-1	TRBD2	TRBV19	CASSPPAGRGAYNEQFF	TGTGCCAGTAGTCCCCCCGCCGGGCGGGGGGCGTACAATGAGCAGTTCTTC
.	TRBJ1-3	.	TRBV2	CASRALGNTIYF	TGTGCCAGCAGGGCCTTAGGAAACACCATATATTTT
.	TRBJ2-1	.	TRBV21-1	CASSNGTAVYNEQFF	TGTGCCAGCAGCAATGGGACAGCGGTCTACAATGAGCAGTTCTTC
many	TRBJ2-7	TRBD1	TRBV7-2	CASSLGAGGSYEQYF	TGTGCCAGCAGCTTAGGGGCAGGGGGATCCTACGAGCAGTACTTC
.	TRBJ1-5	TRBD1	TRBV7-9	CASSPGTGNQPQHF	TGTGCCAGCAGCCCCGGGACAGGGAATCAGCCCCAGCATTTT
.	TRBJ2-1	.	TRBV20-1	CSASYGAETYNEQFF	TGCAGTGCTAGTTACGGAGCGGAGACCTACAATGAGCAGTTCTTC
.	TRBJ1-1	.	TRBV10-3	CAISDRWPPTEAFF	TGTGCCATCAGTGACAGGTGGCCGCCCACTGAAGCTTTCTTT
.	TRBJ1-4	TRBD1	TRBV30	CAWSVGTGDEKLFF	TGTGCCTGGAGTGTAGGGACAGGGGATGAAAAACTGTTTTTT
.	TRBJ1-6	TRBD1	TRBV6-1	CASSETGAISPLHF	TGTGCCAGCAGTGAGACAGGGGCGATTTCACCCCTCCACTTT
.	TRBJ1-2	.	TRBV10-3	CAISAYHNHNYGYTF	TGTGCCATCAGTGCCTACCATAATCATAACTATGGCTACACCTTC
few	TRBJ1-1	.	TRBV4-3	CASSPRSNTEAFF	TGCGCCAGCAGTCCGAGGAGTAACACTGAAGCTTTCTTT
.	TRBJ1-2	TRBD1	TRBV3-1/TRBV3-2	CASSLSQGVGGYTF	TGTGCCAGCAGCCTCTCCCAGGGGGTTGGTGGCTACACCTTC
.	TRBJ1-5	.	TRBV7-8	CASSFGALYQPQHF	TGTGCCAGCAGCTTTGGGGCTCTTTATCAGCCCCAGCATTTT
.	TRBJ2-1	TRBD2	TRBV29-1	CSVPKSWTSGEGGEQFF	TGCAGCGTCCCAAAATCCTGGACTAGCGGGGAGGGTGGTGAGCAGTTCTTC
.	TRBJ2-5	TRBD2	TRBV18	CASSPGLAGEETQYF	TGTGCCAGCTCACCCGGACTAGCGGGGGAAGAGACCCAGTACTTC
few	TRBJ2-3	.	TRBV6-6	CASAGVSTDTQYF	TGTGCCAGCGCCGGGGTTAGCACAGATACGCAGTATTTT